This T cell receptor beta chain derives from a study of molecular identifiers for immune sequencing clone quantification (dated by TCRdb to 2016 to 2019). About the full investigation: For a replicate experiment, RNA from around 18,000 or 91,000 naive CD8 T cells was divided into five aliquots, and four of the five aliquots were sequenced. The study was a methods study using CD8 T cells to benchmark molecular-identifier clustering-based TCR repertoire sequencing (MIDCIRS) and TCR RNA copy counting.

The library was generated by PCR. The data were produced on a NextSeq 500. Bulk TCR libraries were made following a previously described method, with the TCR primers given in Table S5. Purification of total RNA was performed with the Qiagen AllPrep DNA/RNA kit. Reads from multiple sequencing runs of the same library were pooled before analysis. Per the authors' processing: Reads were retained only if an exact TCR constant sequence was present, and the retained reads were trimmed to 150 nt and grouped according to their 12-nt molecular barcodes. Reads within each barcode group were sub-clustered using a 15% Levenshtein threshold, and quality-weighted consensus sequences were constructed for each RNA molecule. Non-functional sequences were excluded, and lower-count sequences lying one edit away from another sequence were also excluded. On the basis of fitting two negative binomial distributions, barcode sub-clusters with fewer than 20% of the maximum read count were discarded. TCRdb reanalyzed the raw reads on its own, using fastp at Q25 for trimming and MiXCR for clone calling, and kept in-frame beta chains. Each CDR3 protein gets just one entry, which takes the most common genes and DNA from the rows behind it. It is TCRdb's table, rather than the study itself, that gives the V and J calls and clone size. Recorded for this sample are about 510,000 distinct CDR3 sequences; 25% of them occurred a single time. The ten largest clones add up to around 0.79% of the sample.

Libraries of naive CD8 T cells were built from anywhere between about 19,000 and 1,100,000 sorted cells, with 10%, 30% or 50% of the purified RNA used. Naive CD8 T cells, defined as CD8+CD4-CCR7+CD45RA+, were FACS-sorted into RLT Plus buffer on a BD FACSAria II. Under 11 TCR copies' worth of Jurkat RNA were spiked into roughly 20,000-1,000,000 naive CD8 T cell samples to test detection sensitivity. Enrichment of CD8 T cells was done with RosetteSep CD8+ T Cell Enrichment Cocktail plus Ficoll-Paque, and ACK red cell lysis came afterward. Broader findings and caveats from the paper: Modeling estimated about 3.3 recovered TCR RNA copies per cell, compared with approximately 9.5 by digital PCR, which implies 30% to 35% capture efficiency. Highly expanded clone sizes could be underestimated if identical TCR molecules share a barcode. A single cell's worth of spiked-in Jurkat TCR RNA was reported detectable even among around 1 million naive CD8 T cells. When barcode sub-clustering was omitted, TCR diversity was inflated by chimeric consensus sequences, with chimeras reaching as high as 47%. In CMV-specific effector cells, clones with more than 20 RNA copies contained over 99% of molecules, whereas in naive cells such clones contained under 1% of molecules. Naive libraries contained spiked-in Jurkat TCR RNA (10 copies' worth), which is not part of the donor repertoire.

In this sample, this clonotype turned up many times. There is no known antigen for this receptor. No base quality information exists; no much larger clone differs at one position. Based on the germline V gene, the CDR1 and CDR2 sequences are SGHDT and YYEEEE. A distance of 16 bases separates the germline ends of V and J, which lose 1 base and 2 bases respectively. The CDR3 covers 17 residues, taking in both the cysteine and the phenylalanine. Only the CDR3 portion is preserved as DNA: 51 bases, with reading frame beginning at the first base. The chain is encoded by TRBV5-6 joined to TRBJ2-4; the D segment is perhaps TRBD1 or TRBD2, each sharing 6 matched bases. This clonotype was obtained from a human donor in good health. Some libraries in this study had Jurkat cell RNA spiked in. The sample was naive CD8+ T cells from blood, with Jurkat cell RNA spiked in. This specimen's cell subset or site label, interpreted: FACS-sorted CD8+CD4-CCR7+CD45RA+ naive T cells. CDR3 loop: CASSLRGTSGPKNIQYF. The DNA sequence follows: TGTGCCAGCAGCTTGAGGGGGACCAGCGGGCCCAAAAACATTCAGTACTTC. Outside the CDR3, residues come from the reference TRBV5-6 and TRBJ2-4 proteins, so the full variable domain is: DAGVTQSPTHLIKTRGQQVTLRCSPKSGHDTVSWYQQALGQGPQFIFQYYEEEERQRGNFPDRFSGHQFPNYSSELNVNALLLGDSALYLCASSLRGTSGPKNIQYFGAGTRLSVL.